One T cell receptor (beta chain) is described in this entry. Its antigen is still unknown. No base quality information exists; no much larger clone differs at one position. Stable Graves' hyperthyroidism was defined as no progression to ophthalmopathy during 18 months of follow-up. Hyperthyroidism patients were aged 18 to 65 years and newly diagnosed, with disease duration of less than 2 months. Any patient with an uncontrolled infection, another autoimmune disease, pregnancy or lactation was excluded. Clinical symptoms, serum thyroxine and TRAb, thyroid ultrasound, and orbital computed tomography formed the basis for the diagnoses. PBMCs were separated from under 12 ml of fresh peripheral blood using Ficoll-Paque density gradient centrifugation. Total RNA was extracted with Trizol reagent, and quality was checked on an Agilent 2100 Bioanalyzer. At the junction V is shortened by 5 bases and J by 3 bases; bases outside the gene matches: 17. Including the terminal cysteine and phenylalanine, the CDR3 comprises 19 residues. Only the CDR3 part of the read is kept: 57 bases, read in frame from the first base. For CDR1 and CDR2, the germline V gene (reference sequence) lists MNHEY and SMNVEV.

The data originate from a study of T cells in Graves' hyperthyroidism and ophthalmopathy (dated by TCRdb to about 2019). Study-wide context: Peripheral blood samples were taken at the time of initial diagnosis, prior to any treatment. After blood sampling, hyperthyroidism patients were treated with methimazole at a starting dose of 30 mg daily, and ophthalmopathy patients were treated with high-dose intravenous methylprednisolone. To identify distinguishing TCR V-J signatures, a discovery cohort of around 100 patients was used, comprising 40 to 45 with Graves' ophthalmopathy and about 59 with stable Graves' hyperthyroidism. The 100 discovery patients were divided at random into training and test sets in a 7:3 ratio. An independent validation cohort of about 19 hyperthyroidism patients and approximately 16 patients who later progressed to ophthalmopathy tested prospective prediction of ophthalmopathy. In addition, the study compared T-cell repertoires in thyroid tissue and in blood from roughly 6 Graves' hyperthyroidism patients. According to the paper, TCR Vbeta CDR3 sequencing was carried out on approximately 140 peripheral blood samples, which came from 40 to 45 ophthalmopathy, about 75 hyperthyroidism and around 17 progressor patients.

The TCR beta CDR3 regions were amplified from the RNA transcripts. A first-round RT-PCR of the TCR CDR3 used the HTBI primer set with the Qiagen OneStep RT-PCR kit. Libraries were constructed in a second round of multiplex PCR, after which size selection and purification were performed. The libraries were sequenced on an Illumina HiSeq2000 using paired-end 100 bp reads. As for the authors' bioinformatics: SOAPnuke was used to process the raw data, with reads discarded if the reads contained adapters or uncalled bases, had a mean Phred below 15, or lacked an exact constant-primer or identifier match. High-quality paired reads were merged using COPE v1.2.5, and each unique nucleotide sequence was defined as a clonotype. MiTCR v1.1 was used to align the clonotypes against IMGT TRBV, TRBD and TRBJ reference segments. The analysis included only V-J combinations with a frequency above 0.0001, which together covered around 99% of the repertoires. A TCS score was defined as the ratio between F50 (clonal expansion) and ExV (chaos), using BLOSUM62-based TCRdist between CDR3 peptides within each V-J. Welch's t-statistics and random forest reduced some 510 V-J features to some 14, which were used in a naive Bayes classifier (R e1071). TCRdb trimmed the raw reads at Q25, called clones with MiXCR and kept productive beta chains. Every entry covers one CDR3 protein and lists the most common genes and DNA from its rows. These V and J calls rely on TCRdb rather than the paper's analysis. Here the sample has some 350,000 distinct CDR3 sequences; 20% to 30% occur a single time. 70% to 75% of the sample is held by the ten biggest clonotypes.

Study-wide conclusions, independent of this receptor: A model built on a 13 V-J signature distinguished ophthalmopathy from stable hyperthyroidism, reaching about 89% sensitivity and around 81% specificity in cross-validation and 80%/75% in testing. In validation, progression to ophthalmopathy was predicted by the model with almost 71% sensitivity and about 72% specificity, a median of roughly 6.4 months before onset. Most expanded thyroid clonotypes (frequency above 0.001) were also detected in blood, suggesting blood repertoires may reflect thyroid immune responses. Sample size was not statistically predetermined, and blinding of investigators to group allocation was not performed.

This receptor was obtained from a man aged 45-65 years with Graves' hyperthyroidism. The rearranged chain carries TRBV27 and TRBJ2-2; 8 middle bases align to TRBD1. The sample comprised blood. The DNA is as follows: TGTGCCAGCAGTGCGTGGGTTGGTCTTGTGACAGGGGACACCGGGGAGCTGTTTTTT. Its protein reads: CASSAWVGLVTGDTGELFF.